The T cell receptor (beta chain) described here comes from a study of prognosis after radiotherapy for stage I lung cancer. Study-wide background: Therapy that ran concurrently with stereotactic body radiotherapy was given to no patient.

Amplicons of TCR beta CDR3 were generated from genomic DNA by two-round multiplex PCR. Individual primers that were specific to each TRBV and TRBJ gene served in first-round PCR. MiXCR, run by TCRdb on the multiplex PCR reads, gives a single entry per CDR3 protein. In the table there are approximately 35,000 distinct CDR3 sequences, approximately 35% of which are singletons. Remarks on this clonotype: This may stem from a read error, because a much larger clone lies one nucleotide away.

The CDR3 contains 14 residues. The TCR comes from a donor over 45 with non-small cell lung cancer. Sequenced here: PBMCs, sampled before or after stereotactic body radiation therapy (not recorded which). V and J are TRBV12-3 or TRBV12-4 and TRBJ2-7; D gene ambiguous. CDR3 nucleotides: TGTACCAGCAGTTTTTCAGGAGACTCCTACGAGCAGTACTTC. Translated, it gives CTSSFSGDSYEQYF.